This TCR beta chain was captured by sequencing in a study of blood T cell repertoires in COVID-19 (TCRdb year 2020). Context from the whole study: The collaborator samples originated in the United States, Italy and Spain and spanned the acute and convalescent phases of COVID-19. The material from the prospective study consisted of cDNA or gDNA derived from T cells, B-cell-depleted T cells, or PBMCs. Deeply sampled blood TCRbeta repertoires from subjects exposed to, actively infected with, or recovered from COVID-19 were included in the dataset. The repertoires were released in a freely available public database intended as a resource for research on the immune response to SARS-CoV-2. The samples were drawn from two sources: the first 160 participants of the ongoing ImmuneRACE study, and 1,200 or so subjects contributed by 6 global collaborators. A de-identified subject ID, COVID-19 status, age in years and sex were almost always included in the sample metadata. Where available, HLA class I and class II types were taken from metadata supplied by the sample provider and were not determined by assay-based typing. General study outcomes and caveats: Clinical and demographic metadata were provided uncurated, with the amount varying by source and participant.

Whole blood was collected in K2EDTA tubes by collaborating institutions according to the institutions' own protocols. For TCRbeta analysis, collaborators shipped samples in one of three forms: frozen whole blood, isolated PBMCs, or DNA extracted from either of those sample types. TCRbeta CDR3 regions were amplified from genomic DNA by means of the immunoSEQ Assay, a bias-controlled multiplex PCR. The authors' pipeline ran thus. Within the assay, amplification of reference gene primers was used to estimate how many nucleated cells each sample contained. To quantify the absolute abundance of each unique TCRbeta CDR3 rearrangement, sequence reads were collapsed and filtered. For each sample, productive Simpson clonality was calculated as the square root of Simpson's diversity index over productive rearrangements. The source is immuneACCESS, and TCRdb retained only in-frame sequences with V and J called. Part of the clones is not carried over; for the studies checked, unresolved V genes explain less than half of this, and the remainder is unexplained. V and J calls and clone size are given by that table; D and trimming were obtained from the DNA. The table for this sample lists a few hundred thousand clones; around 86% of them were counted only once. Of the sample, roughly 2.3% is held by the ten largest clones.

The CDR3 measures 15 amino acids from cysteine to phenylalanine. The sequence is cut down to CDR3 DNA, 45 bases in frame from base 1. The germline V gene encodes CDR1 MNHEY and CDR2 SMNVEV (reference sequence). At the junction V is shortened by 4 bases and J by 4 bases, with 17 bases in between. With regard to this clone: Its cognate antigen has yet to be identified. No qualities accompany the bases; no much larger clone lies one base away.

The sample consisted of peripheral blood. The rearrangement combines TRBV27 with TRBJ2-7, and the D gene may be TRBD2, 6 bases matching. This sequence originates from a man aged 50 or older with acute or convalescent COVID-19. CDR3 region: CASSSHGGASYEQYF. The bases are TGTGCCAGCAGTTCACACGGCGGGGCTTCTTACGAGCAGTACTTC.